This T cell receptor beta chain was obtained from a study of T cell responses to AZD1222 COVID-19 vaccine. The table came from immunoSEQ multiplex PCR; TCRdb's copy has only in-frame clones and leaves some out. The table includes over 70,000 clones, around 88% detected once. This clone was seen only once. Sequenced material: peripheral blood, taken on day 0 of MenACWY control vaccination. The TCR was taken from an adult in good health.

CDR3 protein: CASSLDRASTDTQYF. CDR3 in DNA: TGTGCCAGCAGCTTAGACAGGGCGAGCACAGATACGCAGTATTTT. The genes are TRBV7-2 and TRBJ2-3, with TRBD1 as a possible D gene (6 bases). Per the germline V gene, CDR1 is SGHTA and CDR2 is FQGNSA. The CDR3 consists of 15 residues. Trimming took 1 base from V and 0 from J, leaving 8 bases between them. The full variable domain, in which reference TRBV7-2 and TRBJ2-3 provide the parts outside the CDR3, is GAGVSQSPSNKVTEKGKDVELRCDPISGHTALYWYRQSLGQGLEFLIYFQGNSAPDKSGLPSDRFSAERTGGSVSTLTIQRTQQEDSAVYLCASSLDRASTDTQYFGPGTRLTVL.